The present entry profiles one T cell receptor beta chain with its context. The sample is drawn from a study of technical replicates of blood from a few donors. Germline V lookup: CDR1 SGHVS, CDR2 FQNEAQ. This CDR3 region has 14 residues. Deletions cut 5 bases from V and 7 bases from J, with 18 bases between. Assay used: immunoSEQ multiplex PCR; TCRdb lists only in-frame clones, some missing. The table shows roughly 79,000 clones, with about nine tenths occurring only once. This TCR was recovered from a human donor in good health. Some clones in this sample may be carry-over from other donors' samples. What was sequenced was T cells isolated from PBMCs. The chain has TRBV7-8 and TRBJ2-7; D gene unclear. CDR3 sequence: CASSPTPPLGEQYF. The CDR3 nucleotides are TGTGCCAGCAGCCCAACCCCACCCCTCGGGGAGCAGTACTTC.